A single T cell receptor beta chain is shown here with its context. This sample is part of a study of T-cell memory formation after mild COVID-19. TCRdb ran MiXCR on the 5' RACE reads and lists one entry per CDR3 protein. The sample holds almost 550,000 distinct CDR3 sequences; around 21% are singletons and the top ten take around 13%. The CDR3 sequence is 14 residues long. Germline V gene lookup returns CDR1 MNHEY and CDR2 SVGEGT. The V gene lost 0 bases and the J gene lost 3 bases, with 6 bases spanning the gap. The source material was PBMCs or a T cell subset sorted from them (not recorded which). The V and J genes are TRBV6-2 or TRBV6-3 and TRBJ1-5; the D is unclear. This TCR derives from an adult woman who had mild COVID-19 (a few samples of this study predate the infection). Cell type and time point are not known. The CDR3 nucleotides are TGTGCCAGCAGTTACTCGAGTAACAATCAGCCCCAGCATTTT. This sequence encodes CASSYSSNNQPQHF.